The subject of this entry is one TCR beta chain. Its antigen is still unknown. The V end was cut by 1 base, the J end by 1 base, with 5 bases between. The germline gives CDR1 DFQATT, CDR2 SNEGSKA (reference sequence). The CDR3 contains 13 residues. A single record per CDR3 protein comes from TCRdb applying MiXCR to the multiplex PCR reads. Of over 130,000 distinct CDR3 sequences in the sample, about 31% were seen once. Axillary draining lymph nodes of breast cancer patients supplied the node samples. The sample is drawn from a study of breast tumors, draining lymph nodes, adjacent tissues. Notes on the study in general: Luminal-like breast cancer showed significantly higher tumor–nontumor repertoire similarity than basal-like. Data only fit, rather than demonstrated, lymph node origin of most tumor T cells. Tumors had less TCR diversity than lymph nodes, more than nontumor tissue. Data fit most tumor T cells coming from lymph node, expanding in tumor.

The V and J genes are TRBV20-1 and TRBJ1-3; the D is unclear. This TCR came from a female donor with breast cancer. Some clones in this sample may be carry-over from other donors' samples. Sample: axillary lymph node tissue. The CDR3 nucleotides are TGCAGTGCTAGAGTAGGTTCTGGAAACACCATATATTTT. Translating gives CSARVGSGNTIYF.